Sequencing of this TCR beta chain was carried out in a study of shared clonotypes between healthy human individuals. Study conclusions and caveats: Tissue TCR repertoires likely differ from these blood-only repertoires. Among several donors, about 5% of naive CD4 clonotypes were found in common.

As for this clone: Its specificity is not known.

The CDR3 is made up of 13 amino acids. CDR1 and CDR2 from the germline V gene are SGDLS and YYNGEE. V lost 3 bases and J 6 bases, leaving 7 bases between the germline ends. Genomic DNA of each subset was evenly split across several immunoSEQ plates. Sequenced by immunoSEQ multiplex PCR; TCRdb stores in-frame clones only, minus some. The repertoire includes about 1 million clones, about 75% of them detected once, and about 1.5% sits in the top ten. The clonotype comes from a man between 18 and 29 years old in good health. The chain is built from TRBV9 and TRBJ1-6, with D hard to call. Sequencing was carried out using memory CD4+ T cells sorted from blood. The sample's subset: CD45RA-negative fraction. CDR3 sequence reads: CASSADGNSPLHF. The CDR3 region has the DNA TGTGCCAGCAGCGCAGACGGTAATTCACCCCTCCACTTT.